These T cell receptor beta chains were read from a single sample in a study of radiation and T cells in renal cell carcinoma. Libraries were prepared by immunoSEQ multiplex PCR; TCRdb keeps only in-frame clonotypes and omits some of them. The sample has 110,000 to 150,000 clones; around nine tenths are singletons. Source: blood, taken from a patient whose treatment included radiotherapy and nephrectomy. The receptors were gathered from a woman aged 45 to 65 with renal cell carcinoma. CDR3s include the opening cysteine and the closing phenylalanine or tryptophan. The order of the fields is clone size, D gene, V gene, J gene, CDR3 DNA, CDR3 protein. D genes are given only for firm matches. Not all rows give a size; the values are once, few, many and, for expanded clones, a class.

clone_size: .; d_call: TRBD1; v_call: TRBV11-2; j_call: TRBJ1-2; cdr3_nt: TGTGCCAGCAGCCCAACCCTCACAGGGGGCTATGGCTACACCTTC; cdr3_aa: CASSPTLTGGYGYTF
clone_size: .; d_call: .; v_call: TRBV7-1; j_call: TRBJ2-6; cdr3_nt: TGTGCCAGCAGCTTAGGTGGGGCCAACGTCCTGACTTTC; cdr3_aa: CASSLGGANVLTF
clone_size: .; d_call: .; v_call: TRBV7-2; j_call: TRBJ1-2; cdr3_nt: TGTGCCAGCAGCCCAAGGGGTCCTTCCAGGGGCACCTTC; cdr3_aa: CASSPRGPSRGTF
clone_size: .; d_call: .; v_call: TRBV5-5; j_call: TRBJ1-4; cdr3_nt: TGTGCCAGCAGCTTTGGCGCAACTAATGAAAAACTGTTTTTT; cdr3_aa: CASSFGATNEKLFF
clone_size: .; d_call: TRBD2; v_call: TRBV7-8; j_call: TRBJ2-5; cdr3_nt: TGTGCCAGCAGCGACCAACTAGCGGGGCCCCAAGAGACCCAGTACTTC; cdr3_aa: CASSDQLAGPQETQYF
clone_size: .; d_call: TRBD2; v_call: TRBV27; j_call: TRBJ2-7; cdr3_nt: TGTGCCAGCAGCAACAAAGCCCCGGGGGAGGGTGGGTACGAGCAGTACTTC; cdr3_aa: CASSNKAPGEGGYEQYF
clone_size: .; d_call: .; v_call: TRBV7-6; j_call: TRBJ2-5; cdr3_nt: TGTGCCAGCCGGAGGGGGGGCCAAGAGACCCAGTACTTC; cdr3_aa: CASRRGGQETQYF
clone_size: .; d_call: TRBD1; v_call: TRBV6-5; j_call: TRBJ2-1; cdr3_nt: TGTGCCAGCAGACAGGACAGGGACTCCTACAATGAGCAGTTCTTC; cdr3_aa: CASRQDRDSYNEQFF
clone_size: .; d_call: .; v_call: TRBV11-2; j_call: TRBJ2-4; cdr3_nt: TGTGCCAGCAGCTTAGACAGGTCGGGGAACATTCAGTACTTC; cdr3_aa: CASSLDRSGNIQYF
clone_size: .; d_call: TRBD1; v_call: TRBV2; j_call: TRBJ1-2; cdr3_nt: TGTGCCAGCAGGGTCCGGGACAGGGTACATGGCTACACCTTC; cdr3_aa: CASRVRDRVHGYTF
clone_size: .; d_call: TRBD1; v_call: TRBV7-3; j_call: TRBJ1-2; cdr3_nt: TGTGCCAGCAGCTCTGCCGGGACAGGAGATATTTATGGCTACACCTTC; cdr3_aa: CASSSAGTGDIYGYTF
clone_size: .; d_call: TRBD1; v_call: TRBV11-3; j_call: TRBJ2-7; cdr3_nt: TGTGCCAGCAGCTCAACCTATCGACAGGGGGCCTACGAGCAGTACTTC; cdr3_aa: CASSSTYRQGAYEQYF
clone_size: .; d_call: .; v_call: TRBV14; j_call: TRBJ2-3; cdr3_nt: TGTGCCAGCAGCCAAGGGGCGGATTGGGACACAGATACGCAGTATTTT; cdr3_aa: CASSQGADWDTDTQYF
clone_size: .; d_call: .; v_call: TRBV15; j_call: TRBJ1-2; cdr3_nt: TGTGCCACCAGCAGTGACACGAACTATGGCTACACCTTC; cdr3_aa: CATSSDTNYGYTF
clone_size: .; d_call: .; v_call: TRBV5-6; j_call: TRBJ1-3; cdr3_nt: TGTGCCAGCAGCTCGGACGCCAGCTCTGGAAACACCATATATTTT; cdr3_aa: CASSSDASSGNTIYF
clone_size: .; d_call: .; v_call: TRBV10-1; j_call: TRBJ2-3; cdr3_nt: TGCGCCAGCGGTTCGGGACTCCGCACAGATACGCAGTATTTT; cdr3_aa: CASGSGLRTDTQYF
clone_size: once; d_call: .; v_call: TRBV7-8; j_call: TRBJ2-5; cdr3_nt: TGTGCCAGCAGCTCTACCGGGGGCGAGACCCAGTACTTC; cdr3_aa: CASSSTGGETQYF
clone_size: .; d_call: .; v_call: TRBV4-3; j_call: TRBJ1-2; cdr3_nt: TGCGCCAGCAGCCAATCACAAGTAATCCGATATGGCTACACCTTC; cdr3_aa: CASSQSQVIRYGYTF
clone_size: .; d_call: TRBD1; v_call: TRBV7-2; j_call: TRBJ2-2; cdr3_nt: TGTGCCAGCAGCCCAGGGACAGGGGGCGACACCGGGGAGCTGTTTTTT; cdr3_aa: CASSPGTGGDTGELFF
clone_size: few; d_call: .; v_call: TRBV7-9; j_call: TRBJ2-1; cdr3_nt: TGTGCCAGCAGCCACAATGAGCAGTTCTTC; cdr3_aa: CASSHNEQFF
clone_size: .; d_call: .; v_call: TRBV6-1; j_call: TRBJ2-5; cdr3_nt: TGTGCCAGCAGAAGGGACCCAAGGGGGACCCAGTACTTC; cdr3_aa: CASRRDPRGTQYF
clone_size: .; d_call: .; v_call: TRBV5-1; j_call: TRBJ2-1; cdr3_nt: TGCGCCAGCAGCTTGGTGTCCCGGCAGGACAATGAGCAGTTCTTC; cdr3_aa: CASSLVSRQDNEQFF
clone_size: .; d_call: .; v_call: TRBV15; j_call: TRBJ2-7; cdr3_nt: TGTGCCACCAGCAGAAGGGCGTGGGGGGCCGGCTACGAGCAGTACTTC; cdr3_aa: CATSRRAWGAGYEQYF
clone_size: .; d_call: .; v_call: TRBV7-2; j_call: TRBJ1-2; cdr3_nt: TGTGCCAGCAGCTGGGACCAGGGGCAGGTTGGCGGCTACACCTTC; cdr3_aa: CASSWDQGQVGGYTF
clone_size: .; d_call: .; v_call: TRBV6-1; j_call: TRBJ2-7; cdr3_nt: TGTGCCAGCAGTCAAGGAAGGAGCTCCTACGAGCAGTACTTC; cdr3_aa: CASSQGRSSYEQYF
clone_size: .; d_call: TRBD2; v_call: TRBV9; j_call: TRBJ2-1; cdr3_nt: TGTGCCAGCAGCCCTCAGCGGGGGGGCTTTGGGGAGCAGTTCTTC; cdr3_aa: CASSPQRGGFGEQFF
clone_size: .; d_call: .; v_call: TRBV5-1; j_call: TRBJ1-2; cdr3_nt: TGCGCCAGCAGCGGAGCGTTTTCGGTGAATTTTGATGGCTACACCTTC; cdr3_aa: CASSGAFSVNFDGYTF
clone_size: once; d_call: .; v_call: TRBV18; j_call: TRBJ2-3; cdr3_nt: TGTGCCAGCTCACCCCTGGACAGCACAGATACGCAGTATTTT; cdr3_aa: CASSPLDSTDTQYF
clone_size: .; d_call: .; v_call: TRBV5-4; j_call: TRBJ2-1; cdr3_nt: TGTGCCAGCAGCTGGACTAATAATGAGCAGTTCTTC; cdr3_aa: CASSWTNNEQFF
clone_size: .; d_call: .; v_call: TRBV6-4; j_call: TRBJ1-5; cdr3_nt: TGTGCCAGCAGCCAGGAGTATAGCAATCAGCCCCAGCATTTT; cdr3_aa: CASSQEYSNQPQHF
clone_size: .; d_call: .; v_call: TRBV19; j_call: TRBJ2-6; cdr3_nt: TGTGCCAGTAATGATCCAGGGTCCGGGGCCAACGTCCTGACTTTC; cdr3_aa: CASNDPGSGANVLTF
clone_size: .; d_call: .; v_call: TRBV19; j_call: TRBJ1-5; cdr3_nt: TGTGCCAGTAGTTCAGCCGGCGGGTATAGCAATCAGCCCCAGCATTTT; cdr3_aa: CASSSAGGYSNQPQHF
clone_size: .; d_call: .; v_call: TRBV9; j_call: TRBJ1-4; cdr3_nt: TGTGCCAGCAGCTCGACCTTGACGACCGGTAATGAAAAACTGTTTTTT; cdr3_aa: CASSSTLTTGNEKLFF
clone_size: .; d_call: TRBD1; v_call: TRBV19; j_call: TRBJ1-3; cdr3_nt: TGTGCCAGTAGTACAACAGGGGGCTCTGGAAACACCATATATTTT; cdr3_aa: CASSTTGGSGNTIYF
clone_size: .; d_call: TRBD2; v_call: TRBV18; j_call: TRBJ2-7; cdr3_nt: TGTGCCAGCTCACCAGACGTAACGGGGGGCTACGAGCAGTACTTC; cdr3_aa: CASSPDVTGGYEQYF
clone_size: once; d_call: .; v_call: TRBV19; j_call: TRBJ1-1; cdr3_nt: TGTGCCAGTAACTGGGGCAGGTCACCGAACACTGAAGCTTTCTTT; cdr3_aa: CASNWGRSPNTEAFF
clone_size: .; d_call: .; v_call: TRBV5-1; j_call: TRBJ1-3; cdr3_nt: TGCGCCAGCAGACGTCAGGGTGGTGGAAACACCATATATTTT; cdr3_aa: CASRRQGGGNTIYF
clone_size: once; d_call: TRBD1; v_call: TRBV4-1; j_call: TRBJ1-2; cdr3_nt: TGCGCCAGCAGCCAAGAAACAGGGGAAGGCTATGGCTACACCTTC; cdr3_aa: CASSQETGEGYGYTF
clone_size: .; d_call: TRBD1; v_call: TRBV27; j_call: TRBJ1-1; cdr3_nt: TGTGCCAGCAGTGAAAGACAGGGGATGAACACTGAAGCTTTCTTT; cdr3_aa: CASSERQGMNTEAFF
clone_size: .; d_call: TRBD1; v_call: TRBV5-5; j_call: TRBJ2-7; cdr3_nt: TGTGCCAGCAGCTTGGTGGGACAGGTGGGGCACGAGCAGTACTTC; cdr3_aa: CASSLVGQVGHEQYF
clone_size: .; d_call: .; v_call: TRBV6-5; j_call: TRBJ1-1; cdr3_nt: TGTGCCAGCAGTTCTTCAGGGGTGGCTGAAGCTTTCTTT; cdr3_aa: CASSSSGVAEAFF
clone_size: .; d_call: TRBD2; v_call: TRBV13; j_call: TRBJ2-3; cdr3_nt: TGTGCCAGCAGCGGCACTAGCGGGGGGGCGAATACGCAGTATTTT; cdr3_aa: CASSGTSGGANTQYF
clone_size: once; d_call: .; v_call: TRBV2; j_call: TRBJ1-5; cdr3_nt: TGTGCCAGCAGTGAAACGACCAGGCAGGGTCAGCCCCAGCATTTT; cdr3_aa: CASSETTRQGQPQHF
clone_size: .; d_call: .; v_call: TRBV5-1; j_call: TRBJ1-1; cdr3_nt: TGCGCCAGCAGCTTGGCCGGGACATTGAACACTGAAGCTTTCTTT; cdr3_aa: CASSLAGTLNTEAFF
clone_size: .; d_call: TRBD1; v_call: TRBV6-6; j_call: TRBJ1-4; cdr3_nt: TGTGCCAGCAGAACGGGACAGTTTGGCGAAAAACTGTTTTTT; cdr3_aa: CASRTGQFGEKLFF
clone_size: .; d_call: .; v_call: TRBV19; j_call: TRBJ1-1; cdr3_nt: TGTGCCAGTAGGGACTGGGTCTCCCAGAACACTGAAGCTTTCTTT; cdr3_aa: CASRDWVSQNTEAFF
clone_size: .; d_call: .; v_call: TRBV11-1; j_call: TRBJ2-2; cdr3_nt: TGTGCCAGCAGCTTCACAGGACCCGCCGGGGAGCTGTTTTTT; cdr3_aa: CASSFTGPAGELFF
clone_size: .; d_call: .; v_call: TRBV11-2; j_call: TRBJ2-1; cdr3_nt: TGTGCCAGCAACCCGGCTAACGCGGGTCTTTTTTACAATGAGCAGTTCTTC; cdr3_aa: CASNPANAGLFYNEQFF
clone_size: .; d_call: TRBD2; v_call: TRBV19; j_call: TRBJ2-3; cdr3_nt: TGTGCCAGTGCTGGGACTAGCGGGGGGACGCAGTATTTT; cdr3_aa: CASAGTSGGTQYF
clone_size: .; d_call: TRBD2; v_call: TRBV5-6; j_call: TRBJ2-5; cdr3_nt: TGTGCCAGCAGCTCACCCGGGACTAGCATAAAAGAGACCCAGTACTTC; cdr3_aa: CASSSPGTSIKETQYF
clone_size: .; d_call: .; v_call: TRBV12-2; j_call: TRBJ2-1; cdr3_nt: TGTGCAAGTCGCCCCGTATTGGCGGGAGAGTATTACAATGAGCAGTTCTTC; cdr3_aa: CASRPVLAGEYYNEQFF
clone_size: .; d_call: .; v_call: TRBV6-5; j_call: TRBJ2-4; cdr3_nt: TGTGCCAGCGGGCAAAACATTCAGTACTTC; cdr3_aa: CASGQNIQYF
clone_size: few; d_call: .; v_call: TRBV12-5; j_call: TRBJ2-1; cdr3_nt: TGTGCTAGTGGTTTGGGCCCGGAGGGCAATGAGCAGTTCTTC; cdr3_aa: CASGLGPEGNEQFF